The clone carrying this TCR beta chain appeared once. TCRdb independently ran MiXCR on the 5' RACE reads; one entry per CDR3 protein. Here the sample spans 1,800,000 or so distinct CDR3 sequences, around 33% being singletons. The germline V gene encodes CDR1 SGHRS and CDR2 YFSETQ. With 4 bases clipped from V and 5 bases from J, the junction kept 11 bases outside the gene matches. This CDR3 has 17 residues. These data belong to a study of identical twins. The sample taken for sequencing was cord blood. The chain combines TRBV5-1 with TRBJ2-2, with 10 bases fitting TRBD2. This TCR was sampled from a newborn girl in good health. CDR3 residues: CASSLPIAGGWTGELFF. In nucleotides, the CDR3 is TGCGCCAGCAGCCTACCAATAGCGGGAGGATGGACCGGGGAGCTGTTTTTT.